The next 13 T cell receptor beta chains were all read from a single sample in a study of cytomegalovirus exposure and HLA in healthy donors. Measured with immunoSEQ multiplex PCR; TCRdb has only the in-frame clones, and not every one. The data contain 90,000 to 100,000 clones, roughly 89% of them singletons. Material: PBMCs. All receptors come from a woman in her twenties or thirties in good health and CMV-seronegative.

The chain is built from TRBV4-2 and TRBJ1-2, with TRBD1 identical over 8 bases. This CDR3 region has 15 residues. Germline V lookup: CDR1 LGHNA, CDR2 YNFKEQ. Trimming removed 3 bases from V and 8 bases from J; junction bases left unmatched: 11. This CDR3 reads CASSHPTGDFEGYTF. The CDR3 coding sequence is TGTGCCAGCAGCCACCCGACAGGGGACTTTGAAGGCTACACCTTC.

This chain links TRBV5-4 with TRBJ2-2; D uncertain. Germline CDR1 SGHNT, CDR2 YYREEE (reference sequence). The length of the CDR3 is 16 residues. V was cut by 1 base and J by 2 bases, with 12 bases left in between. The CDR3: CASSLSPAGNTGELFF. In DNA form, the CDR3 reads TGTGCCAGCAGCTTGTCACCAGCAGGAAACACCGGGGAGCTGTTTTTT.

CDR3 protein: CASSFGQGWQETQYF. CDR3 nucleotide sequence: TGCGCCAGCAGCTTTGGACAGGGTTGGCAAGAGACCCAGTACTTC. This chain links TRBV5-1 with TRBJ2-5; 8 positions match TRBD1. The CDR3 runs to 15 residues. CDR1 and CDR2 (germline): SGHRS, YFSETQ. J lost 2 bases, V lost 2 bases, and 5 bases had no gene match.

CDR3 coding DNA: TGTGCCAGCATGGCTAGCGGGGAGGCTACGCAGTATTTT. Residues: CASMASGEATQYF. The chain recombines TRBV2 with TRBJ2-3, with TRBD2 matching over 9 bases. The germline CDR1 and CDR2 sequences are SNHLY and FYNNEI. The CDR3 totals 13 residues. With V trimmed by 7 bases and J by 8 bases, 7 bases remained unmatched.

The V and J genes are TRBV10-3 and TRBJ2-5; perhaps TRBD1 as D (6 bases). In germline, CDR1 is ENHRY, CDR2 SYGVKD. The V end lost 9 bases, the J end lost 3 bases, and 14 bases lay between the germline ends. This CDR3 spans 13 amino acids. The CDR3: CAIKTGPEETQYF. The CDR3 DNA follows: TGTGCCATAAAAACAGGGCCCGAAGAGACCCAGTACTTC.

This chain uses TRBV4-1 with TRBJ1-2; unclear D gene. Germline CDR1 reads MGHRA; CDR2 reads YSYEKL. The CDR3 runs to 16 residues. V was clipped by 4 bases and J by 7 bases, with 22 bases between them. DNA for the CDR3: TGCGCCAGCAGCCTTCTGCCAGGACTAATGGACGGTGGCTACACCTTC. Its translation is CASSLLPGLMDGGYTF.

This clone showed up just once. The chain is built from TRBV15 and TRBJ2-7; 8 bases are shared with TRBD1. Germline-derived CDR1 and CDR2 are LNHNV and YYDKDF (reference sequence). This CDR3 has 15 residues. Trimming at V came to 3 bases and at J to 7 bases, leaving 11 bases not matched to a gene. CDR3 protein: CATSSDQQGAGEQYF. The CDR3 nucleotides are TGTGCCACCAGCAGCGACCAGCAGGGGGCAGGTGAGCAGTACTTC.

The chain combines TRBV7-6 with TRBJ2-5; 7 nucleotides match TRBD2. The V gene end was trimmed by 5 bases and the J gene end by 5 bases; junction bases not matched to a gene: 8. The germline V gene encodes CDR1 SGHVS and CDR2 FNYEAQ. This CDR3 comprises 14 residues. This chain's CDR3 is CASSQVGGWETQYF. The CDR3 nucleotides are TGTGCCAGCAGCCAGGTCGGGGGGTGGGAGACCCAGTACTTC.

The rearrangement links TRBV11-2 to TRBJ2-3; D gene unclear. The CDR3 sequence is 11 residues long. The germline V gene encodes CDR1 SGHAT and CDR2 FQNNGV. Trimming pared 3 bases from V and 4 bases from J, leaving 2 bases between. The CDR3 reads CASSFSDTQYF. The CDR3 nucleotides read TGTGCCAGCAGCTTCTCAGATACGCAGTATTTT.

The V gene is TRBV11-1, the J gene TRBJ1-2; maybe TRBD1 (6 bases). CDR1 is SGHAT, CDR2 FQDESV, per germline (reference sequence). The CDR3 totals 12 residues. V was clipped by 5 bases and J by 10 bases, with 14 bases between them. The CDR3 protein is CASSNRVRDYTF. CDR3 DNA: TGTGCCAGCAGCAACAGGGTACGAGACTACACCTTC.

This sequence joins TRBV15 and TRBJ1-4; D not certain. Trimming pared 5 bases from V and 3 bases from J, leaving 10 bases between. This CDR3 spans 14 amino acids. Germline loops: CDR1 LNHNV, CDR2 YYDKDF (reference sequence). CDR3 sequence reads: CATSRGGSNEKLFF. In DNA, the CDR3 is TGTGCCACCAGCCGCGGAGGATCTAATGAAAAACTGTTTTTT. The variable domain in full, with the rest retrieved from reference TRBV15 and TRBJ1-4, is DAMVIQNPRYQVTQFGKPVTLSCSQTLNHNVMYWYQQKSSQAPKLLFHYYDKDFNNEADTPDNFQSRRPNTSFCFLDIRSPGLGDTAMYLCATSRGGSNEKLFFGSGTQLSVL.

This clone was recorded only once. CDR3 sequence reads: CASSPTGAGANQPQHF. The CDR3 DNA follows: TGTGCCAGCAGCCCGACAGGGGCGGGTGCAAATCAGCCCCAGCATTTT. The gene calls are TRBV25-1 and TRBJ1-5; 8 positions match TRBD1. The CDR3 is 16 residues long. From germline, CDR1 is MGHDK and CDR2 SYGVNS. V lost 6 bases and J lost 4; bases outside the gene matches: 11.

The chain employs TRBV7-2 and TRBJ2-7, with D possibly being TRBD2 (7 bases). CDR1 SGHTA and CDR2 FQGNSA come from the germline V gene. The CDR3 is 17 residues long. V was cut by 3 bases and J by 3 bases, with 21 bases left in between. Here the CDR3 reads CASSFRRGASGFYEQYF. DNA for the CDR3: TGTGCCAGCAGCTTTAGGAGGGGGGCTAGCGGTTTCTACGAGCAGTACTTC.